This TCR beta chain was retrieved from a study of T cells in women clearing cervical HPV infection. For the study at large: HLA type could not be excluded as a confounder.

Findings and limits, study-wide: TRBV6-7 abundance was lower in cases than controls (roughly 0.11% versus 0.16%).

Genomic DNA, averaging approximately 1,200 ng per sample, yielded TCR beta CDR3 via immunoSEQ. The data were produced by immunoSEQ multiplex PCR, yet TCRdb's version contains in-frame clones alone and is incomplete. Its listing shows over 35,000 clones. Deletions cut 5 bases from V and 5 bases from J, with 8 bases between. The CDR3 extends over 12 amino acids. In the case of this clone: The antigen is undetermined. Read coverage stops 3 residues before the CDR3 terminus; the germline J gene supplies the remainder.

The sample was blood buffy coat. This clonotype originated in a woman between 18 and 75 years old with a cervical HPV16 infection that either progressed to CIN3+ or cleared (not recorded which). The gene calls are TRBV12-3 or TRBV12-4 and TRBJ2-3; D gene uncertain. CDR3 DNA (partial): TGTGCCAGCAGTCTGCTCGGAGATACG. Protein: CASSLLGDT. The entire CDR3 protein is CASSLLGDTQYF.